This T cell receptor beta chain was profiled in a study of blood T cell repertoires in COVID-19. About the study: Spain, Italy and the United States supplied samples that represented acute and convalescent COVID-19. Sources were T cells, B-cell-depleted T cells, or PBMCs; the material itself was cDNA or gDNA.

Seattle's cohort entered during active infection and was followed longitudinally. The CDR3 loop spans 12 amino acids. In germline, CDR1 is MNHNS, CDR2 SASEGT. Between the trimmed V and J ends, which lost 1 base and 14 bases, there was a span of 14 bases. Original data processing: Amplification from reference gene primers served as the basis for estimated nucleated cell counts. Sequenced by immunoSEQ multiplex PCR; TCRdb stores in-frame clones only, minus some. The DNA gave D and trimming, while V, J and clone size come from that table. The sample lists about 99,000 clones; around 88% were seen once. The sample was peripheral blood. The chain combines TRBV6-1 with TRBJ1-2; D gene uncertain. This receptor was identified in a man in his fifties with COVID-19, enrolled during active disease. The DNA of the CDR3 is TGTGCCAGCAGTGAAGTCGGAGTATGGATTACCTTC. This translates into CASSEVGVWITF.